Listed below are T cell receptor beta chains from one sample, sequenced in a study of blood T cell repertoires in COVID-19. The assay was immunoSEQ multiplex PCR, and TCRdb's table has in-frame clones only and misses some. This repertoire shows more than 110,000 clones, around 81% found once; its top ten account for 3% to 4.5%. The sequenced sample consisted of peripheral blood. The receptor set was obtained from a woman aged 55-70 years with acute or convalescent COVID-19. CDR3s leave out the opening cysteine and the closing phenylalanine or tryptophan. Each record gives: CDR3 protein, V gene, J gene.

cdr3_aa: AWRGLAREQY
v_call: TRBV30
j_call: TRBJ2-7

cdr3_aa: ASSQERYTDTQY
v_call: TRBV4-3
j_call: TRBJ2-3

cdr3_aa: ASSLDQANTEAF
v_call: TRBV7-2
j_call: TRBJ1-1

cdr3_aa: ATSDRQGRKRGQPQH
v_call: TRBV24-1
j_call: TRBJ1-5

cdr3_aa: ASSPQGNNYGYT
v_call: TRBV9
j_call: TRBJ1-2

cdr3_aa: ASSLGQSRTEAF
v_call: TRBV7-8
j_call: TRBJ1-1

cdr3_aa: ASSPLDSYEQY
v_call: TRBV5-6
j_call: TRBJ2-7

cdr3_aa: ASSPTGAGDSPLH
v_call: TRBV11-2
j_call: TRBJ1-6

cdr3_aa: AWSSTPTVAPLH
v_call: TRBV30
j_call: TRBJ1-6

cdr3_aa: ARLLLAGDTDTQY
v_call: TRBV19
j_call: TRBJ2-3